This TCR beta chain emerged from a study of CD8 T cells in Susac syndrome. This clonotype has just one count. Sequencing of TCR beta was undertaken in CD8+ and CD4+ T cells derived from blood. Negative isolation was used for CD8+ and CD4+ T cells, and FACS enrichment was applied to TEMRA cells. Roughly 0.5 to 1 ug RNA was reverse transcribed with random hexamers. A multiplex approach, immunoSEQ multiplex PCR, amplified TCR beta CDR3 across 54 Vbeta and 13 Jbeta. Via MiXCR, TCRdb re-called the immunoSEQ multiplex PCR reads, giving one row per CDR3 protein. This sample has around 160,000 distinct CDR3 sequences, with around 94% found just once. Material: CD4+ T cells from PBMCs. The source of this sequence is a human donor in good health.

The CDR3 DNA sequence: TGTGCCAGCAGCTTAGGGGGACTAGCGGGGGCTGATCAAGAGACCCAGTACTTC. Protein product: CASSLGGLAGADQETQYF. The chain has TRBV11-2 and TRBJ2-5, with 14 bases lining up with TRBD2. V was pared by 1 base and J by 2 bases, with 6 bases of the junction left unmatched. CDR3 length equals 18 residues. CDR1 SGHAT and CDR2 FQNNGV come from the germline V gene.